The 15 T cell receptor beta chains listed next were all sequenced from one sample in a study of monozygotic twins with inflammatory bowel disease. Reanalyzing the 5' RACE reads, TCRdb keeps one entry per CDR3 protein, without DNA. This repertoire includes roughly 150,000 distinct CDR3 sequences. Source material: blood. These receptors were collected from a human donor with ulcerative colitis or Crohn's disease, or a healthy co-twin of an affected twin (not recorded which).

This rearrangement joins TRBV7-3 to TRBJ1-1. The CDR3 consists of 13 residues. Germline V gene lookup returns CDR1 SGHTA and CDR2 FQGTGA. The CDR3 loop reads CASSRRADTEAFF.

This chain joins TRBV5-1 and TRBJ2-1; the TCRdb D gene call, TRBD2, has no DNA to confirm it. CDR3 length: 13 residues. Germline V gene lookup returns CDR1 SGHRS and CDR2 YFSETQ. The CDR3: CASSLERGNEQFF.

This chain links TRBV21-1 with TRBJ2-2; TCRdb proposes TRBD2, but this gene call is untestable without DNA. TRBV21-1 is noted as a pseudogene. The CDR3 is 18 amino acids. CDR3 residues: CASRQRRGGLANTGELFF.

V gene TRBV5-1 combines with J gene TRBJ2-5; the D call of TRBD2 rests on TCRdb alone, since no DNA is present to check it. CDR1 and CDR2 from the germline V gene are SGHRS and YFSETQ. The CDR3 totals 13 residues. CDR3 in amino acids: CASSLEGSETQYF.

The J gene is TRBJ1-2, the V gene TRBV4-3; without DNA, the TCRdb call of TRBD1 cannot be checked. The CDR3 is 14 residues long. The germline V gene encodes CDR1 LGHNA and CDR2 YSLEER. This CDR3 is CASSQDRGDAGYTF.

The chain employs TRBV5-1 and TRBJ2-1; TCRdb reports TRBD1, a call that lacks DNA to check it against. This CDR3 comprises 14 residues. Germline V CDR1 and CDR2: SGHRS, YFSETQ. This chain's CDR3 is CASSLTGTFGEQFF.

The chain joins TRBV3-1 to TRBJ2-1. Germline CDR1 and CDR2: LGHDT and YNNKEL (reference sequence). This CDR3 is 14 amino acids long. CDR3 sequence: CASSQFTDGNEQFF.

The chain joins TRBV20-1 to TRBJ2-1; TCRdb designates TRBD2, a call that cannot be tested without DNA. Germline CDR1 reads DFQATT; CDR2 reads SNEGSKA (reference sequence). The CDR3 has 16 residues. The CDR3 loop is CSALPASGRYYNEQFF.

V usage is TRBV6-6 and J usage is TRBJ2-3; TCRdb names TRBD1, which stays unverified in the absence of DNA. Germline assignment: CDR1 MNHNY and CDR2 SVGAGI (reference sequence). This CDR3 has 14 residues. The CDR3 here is CASSYVPVPDTQYF.

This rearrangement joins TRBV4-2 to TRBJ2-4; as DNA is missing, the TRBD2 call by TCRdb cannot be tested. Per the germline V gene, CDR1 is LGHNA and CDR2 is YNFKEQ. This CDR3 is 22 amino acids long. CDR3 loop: CASSQDLGPSGDHTLTKNIQYF.

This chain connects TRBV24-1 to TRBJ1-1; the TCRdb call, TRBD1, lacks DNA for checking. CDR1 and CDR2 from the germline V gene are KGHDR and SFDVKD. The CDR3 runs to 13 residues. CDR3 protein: CATSSQGNTEAFF.

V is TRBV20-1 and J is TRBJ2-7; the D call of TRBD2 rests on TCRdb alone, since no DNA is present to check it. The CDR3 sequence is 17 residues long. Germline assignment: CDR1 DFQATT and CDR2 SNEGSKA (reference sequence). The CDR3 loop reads CSARDRREGLSFREQYF.

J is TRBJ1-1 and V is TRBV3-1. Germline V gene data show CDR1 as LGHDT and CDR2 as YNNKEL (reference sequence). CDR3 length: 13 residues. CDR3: CASSQGRGTEAFF.

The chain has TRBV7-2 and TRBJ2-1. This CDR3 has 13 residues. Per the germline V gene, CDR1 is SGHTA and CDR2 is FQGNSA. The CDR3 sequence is CASSLVFYNEQFF. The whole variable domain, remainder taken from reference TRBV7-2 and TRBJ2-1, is GAGVSQSPSNKVTEKGKDVELRCDPISGHTALYWYRQSLGQGLEFLIYFQGNSAPDKSGLPSDRFSAERTGGSVSTLTIQRTQQEDSAVYLCASSLVFYNEQFFGPGTRLTVL.

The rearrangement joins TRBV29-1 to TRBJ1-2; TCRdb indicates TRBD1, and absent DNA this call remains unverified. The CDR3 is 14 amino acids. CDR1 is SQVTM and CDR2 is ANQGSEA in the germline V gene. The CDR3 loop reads CSVEDPRGRNGYTF.